This T cell receptor (beta chain) was captured by sequencing in a study of shared clonotypes between healthy human individuals. Study-wide results and caveats: Having only a few donors restricted how much genetic and exposure-history diversity was captured.

For this clone: No antigen is known for it. Other DNA sequences of this sample code for an identical CDR3.

Each cell subset's genomic DNA was divided evenly among several immunoSEQ plates. Some clones are missing from TCRdb's copy, which holds only in-frame ones; the method was immunoSEQ multiplex PCR. Of about 1.4 million clones in the sample, around 97% were seen once. Recent acute infections and vaccinations were absent in the healthy HIV-negative adult donors. Every donor, a Caucasian adult, lived in Nashville, Tennessee. Trimming cost V 4 bases and J 4 bases, with 5 bases left between them. The length of the CDR3 is 12 residues. The germline CDR1 and CDR2 sequences are SNHLY and FYNNEI. This clonotype originated in a man in his thirties or forties in good health. Sample: naive CD4+ T cells sorted from blood. The subset denotes: CD45RA+ positively selected. The V call is TRBV2, the J call TRBJ1-5; D not resolved. CDR3 nucleotides: TGTGCCAGCAGTGGAGGAAATCAGCCCCAGCATTTT. Translating gives CASSGGNQPQHF.